The 7 T cell receptor beta chains reported below all come from one sample, sequenced in a study of blood T cells in healthy people across ages. Primed by a sample-barcoded 5' primer and a J-beta primer mix, a second PCR proceeded for roughly 7 to 12 cycles. One entry per CDR3 protein, called by TCRdb with MiXCR from the 5' RACE reads. Among about a million distinct CDR3 sequences listed, roughly 51% were seen once. The sequenced sample consisted of blood. These TCRs come from a woman aged 55-69 years in good health.

The V and J genes are TRBV3-1 and TRBJ2-7, with 9 nucleotides matching TRBD2. The CDR3 has 14 residues. J gave up 6 bases and V 4 bases, and 7 bases lay outside the gene matches. Germline CDR1 is LGHDT and CDR2 is YNNKEL (reference sequence). CDR3 bases: TGTGCCAGCAGCCGTCGGACTAGCGAAGGCGAGCAGTACTTC. The encoded protein is CASSRRTSEGEQYF.

This chain joins TRBV28 and TRBJ2-3; 8 bases fit TRBD2. Losses at the gene ends were 7 bases for V and 0 bases for J; bases not matched to a gene: 6. The CDR3 runs 15 residues. CDR1 is MDHEN and CDR2 is SYDVKM in the germline V gene. CDR3: CASKRERTSTDTQYF. The DNA of the CDR3 is TGTGCCAGCAAGCGGGAGAGAACTAGCACAGATACGCAGTATTTT.

V gene TRBV12-3 or TRBV12-4 combines with J gene TRBJ2-7; TRBD2 is a possible D gene (5 bases). V was pared by 6 bases and J by 2 bases, with 14 bases between. This CDR3 has 14 amino acids. The CDR3 sequence: CASSRDGVAYEQYF. DNA for the CDR3: TGTGCCAGCAGCCGTGACGGGGTAGCCTACGAGCAGTACTTC.

This clonotype showed up just a few times. V gene TRBV9 combines with J gene TRBJ2-7; TRBD2 agrees at 8 bases. The CDR3 spans 15 residues. From germline, CDR1 is SGDLS and CDR2 YYNGEE. The V and J ends lost 3 bases and 4 bases, in that order; junction bases with no gene match: 9. CDR3 sequence reads: CASSGGQAGDYEQYF. The CDR3 bases are TGTGCCAGCAGCGGGGGACAAGCGGGAGATTACGAGCAGTACTTC. The full variable domain, completed using reference TRBV9 and TRBJ2-7, is DSGVTQTPKHLITATGQRVTLRCSPRSGDLSVYWYQQSLDQGLQFLIQYYNGEERAKGNILERFSAQQFPDLHSELNLSSLELGDSALYFCASSGGQAGDYEQYFGPGTRLTVT.

The rearrangement joins TRBV24-1 to TRBJ2-7, with D perhaps TRBD1 (6 bases). CDR3 size: 13 residues. Germline CDR1 reads KGHDR; CDR2 reads SFDVKD. V was trimmed by 5 bases and J by 4 bases, leaving 11 bases between them. Here the CDR3 DNA reads TGTGCCACCAGTGGAAGTAGGGGGTACGAGCAGTACTTC. Its translation: CATSGSRGYEQYF.

This chain joins TRBV3-1 and TRBJ2-7; perhaps TRBD1 as D (7 bases). V lost 4 bases to trimming and J lost 3 bases, with 16 bases between them. The CDR3 loop spans 15 amino acids. Germline V lookup: CDR1 LGHDT, CDR2 YNNKEL (reference sequence). The CDR3 is CASSLFPGGYYEQYF. As DNA, the CDR3 is TGTGCCAGCAGCCTATTCCCAGGGGGGTACTACGAGCAGTACTTC.

This sequence joins TRBV15 and TRBJ2-7, with D possibly called TRBD1 or TRBD2 (7 bases each). Between the trimmed V and J ends, which lost 3 bases and 6 bases, there was a span of 18 bases. The CDR3 loop spans 15 amino acids. Looked up from germline, CDR1 is LNHNV and CDR2 is YYDKDF (reference sequence). The CDR3 here is CATSRPAGQSPEQYF. As DNA, the CDR3 is TGTGCCACCAGCAGGCCAGCGGGACAGTCCCCCGAGCAGTACTTC.